These 24 T cell receptor beta chains share one sample of origin, sequenced in a study of blood T cell repertoires in COVID-19. Some clones are missing from TCRdb's copy, which holds only in-frame ones; the method was immunoSEQ multiplex PCR. The table records approximately 220,000 clones, 80% to 90% of them present only once. The sample consisted of peripheral blood. These receptors originate from a woman aged 40 to 55 with active or convalescent COVID-19.

Here the CDR3 reads CASSLADRAYGYTF. The DNA for the CDR3 is TGTGCCAGCAGCTTAGCCGACAGGGCATATGGCTACACCTTC. This chain links TRBV11-2 with TRBJ1-2, with 7 bases fitting TRBD1. This CDR3 is built from 14 residues. Per the germline V gene, CDR1 is SGHAT and CDR2 is FQNNGV. Trimming at V came to 1 base and at J to 5 bases, leaving 4 bases not matched to a gene.

This sequence joins TRBV7-9 and TRBJ2-1; 7 bases line up with TRBD2. CDR3 length equals 18 residues. The germline gives CDR1 SEHNR, CDR2 FQNEAQ (reference sequence). The J segment lost 3 bases and the V segment lost 5 bases, leaving 16 bases of the junction unmatched. CDR3 amino acids: CASSPLEKASGNYNEQFF. CDR3 nucleotide sequence: TGTGCCAGCAGCCCCTTAGAAAAGGCTAGCGGAAACTACAATGAGCAGTTCTTC.

The V and J genes are TRBV24-1 and TRBJ2-1; TRBD1 matches 8 bases. CDR1 and CDR2 (germline): KGHDR, SFDVKD. This CDR3 region has 17 residues. V lost 4 bases to trimming and J lost 0 bases; unmatched junction nucleotides: 7. The CDR3 region is CATSEMTGVSSYNEQFF. The CDR3 DNA reads TGTGCCACCAGTGAGATGACAGGGGTGAGCTCCTACAATGAGCAGTTCTTC.

V gene TRBV5-5 combines with J gene TRBJ2-5; 9 bases map to TRBD1. With 5 bases clipped from V and 2 bases from J, the junction kept 4 bases outside the gene matches. Germline CDR1 and CDR2: SGHKS and YYEKEE (reference sequence). The CDR3 is made up of 14 amino acids. CDR3 loop: CASSPGQGQETQYF. The CDR3 region has the DNA TGTGCCAGCAGTCCGGGACAGGGACAAGAGACCCAGTACTTC. The full variable domain, with the rest looked up from reference TRBV5-5 and TRBJ2-5, is DAGVTQSPTHLIKTRGQQVTLRCSPISGHKSVSWYQQVLGQGPQFIFQYYEKEERGRGNFPDRFSARQFPNYSSELNVNALLLGDSALYLCASSPGQGQETQYFGPGTRLLVL.

The rearrangement uses TRBV5-1 and TRBJ2-1, with 10 bases that match TRBD2. CDR3 length: 15 amino acids. V shed 5 bases, J shed 8 bases, and the junction held 10 bases outside the gene matches. CDR1 and CDR2 from the germline V gene are SGHRS and YFSETQ. The CDR3 here is CASRSGTSVFYEQFF. The DNA for the CDR3 is TGCGCCAGCAGATCCGGGACTAGCGTTTTCTATGAGCAGTTCTTC.

The V and J genes are TRBV7-9 and TRBJ1-2; TRBD1 is a possible D gene (6 bases). Trimming stripped 8 bases from V and 3 bases from J, with 22 bases between. CDR3 length equals 16 residues. Germline CDR1 and CDR2: SEHNR and FQNEAQ (reference sequence). The CDR3 region has the DNA TGTGCCAGCCGGGGGGCAGATAATAAGGGCCACTATGGCTACACCTTC. Translation: CASRGADNKGHYGYTF.

For the CDR3, the DNA is TGCAGCGTCCGAACCGACAGGGTCTCTGGAAACACCATATATTTT. Translating gives CSVRTDRVSGNTIYF. V and J are TRBV29-1 and TRBJ1-3; 7 bases line up with TRBD1. This CDR3 contains 15 residues. Germline loops: CDR1 SQVTM, CDR2 ANQGSEA. Unmatched junction bases numbered 8, after V lost 6 bases and J lost 0 bases.

This rearrangement joins TRBV24-1 to TRBJ2-1; TRBD2 aligns across 7 bases. Germline CDR1 KGHDR, CDR2 SFDVKD. The CDR3 length is 15 residues. The V and J ends lost 4 bases and 7 bases, in that order; junction bases with no gene match: 9. CDR3 region: CATSELAGLRNEQFF. CDR3 coding DNA: TGTGCCACCAGTGAGTTAGCGGGTCTAAGGAATGAGCAGTTCTTC.

The CDR3: CASSPSGGMSYEQYF. The CDR3, as DNA: TGTGCCAGCTCACCATCAGGGGGTATGTCCTACGAGCAGTACTTC. The chain links TRBV18 to TRBJ2-7, with TRBD1 matching 7 bases. V lost 2 bases, J lost 1 base, and 5 bases stayed unmatched. CDR1 is KGHSH, CDR2 LQKENI, per germline. There are 15 residues in the CDR3.

The chain recombines TRBV24-1 with TRBJ1-1; D uncertain. The CDR3 totals 13 residues. Trimming stripped 2 bases from V and 4 bases from J, with 7 bases between. Per germline, CDR1 KGHDR and CDR2 SFDVKD. The CDR3 protein is CATSDYEGTEAFF. CDR3 in DNA: TGTGCCACCAGTGATTACGAGGGCACTGAAGCTTTCTTT.

This chain connects TRBV7-2 to TRBJ2-3; 7 nucleotides agree with TRBD1. CDR3 length: 15 amino acids. Germline V gene lookup returns CDR1 SGHTA and CDR2 FQGNSA. The V and J ends lost 5 bases and 1 base, in that order; junction bases with no gene match: 6. The CDR3 region is CASSPQGVGTDTQYF. CDR3 DNA: TGTGCCAGCAGCCCTCAGGGGGTTGGCACAGATACGCAGTATTTT.

The chain joins TRBV9 to TRBJ2-3; 14 bases are shared with TRBD2. Germline V CDR1 and CDR2: SGDLS, YYNGEE. The V gene end was trimmed by 4 bases and the J gene end by 3 bases; junction bases not matched to a gene: 7. This CDR3 comprises 17 residues. CDR3 sequence reads: CASSPGTSGGLTDTQYF. DNA of the CDR3: TGTGCCAGCAGCCCAGGGACTAGCGGGGGTTTAACAGATACGCAGTATTTT.

The rearrangement uses TRBV30 and TRBJ1-2, with D hard to call. CDR1 is GTSNPN and CDR2 is SVGIG in the germline V gene (reference sequence). Trimming stripped 3 bases from V and 8 bases from J, with 13 bases between. The CDR3 is 12 residues long. CDR3 residues: CAWSSSPAGYTF. CDR3 sequence (DNA): TGTGCCTGGAGCTCATCTCCCGCGGGCTACACCTTC.

V usage is TRBV15 and J usage is TRBJ2-2; maybe TRBD1 (5 bases). The CDR3 length is 12 residues. The germline V gene encodes CDR1 LNHNV and CDR2 YYDKDF (reference sequence). The V end was cut by 3 bases, the J end by 6 bases, with 5 bases between. The CDR3 sequence: CATSRTAGELFF. CDR3 nucleotide sequence: TGTGCCACCAGCAGGACAGCCGGGGAGCTGTTTTTT.

A few counts support this clone. This chain links TRBV5-4 with TRBJ1-4; 7 bases are shared with TRBD1. This CDR3 spans 16 amino acids. Losses at the gene ends were 2 bases for V and 0 bases for J; bases not matched to a gene: 4. Germline CDR1 SGHNT, CDR2 YYREEE (reference sequence). In DNA form, the CDR3 reads TGTGCCAGCAGCTTCTACCAGGGGGCAACTAATGAAAAACTGTTTTTT. Its protein product is CASSFYQGATNEKLFF.

The chain employs TRBV4-1 and TRBJ1-4; D is perhaps TRBD1 (6 bases). The CDR3 consists of 17 residues. Germline CDR1 and CDR2: MGHRA and YSYEKL. V lost 0 bases and J lost 7, with 18 bases in between. DNA of the CDR3: TGCGCCAGCAGCCAAGATTTTAGGCGAGGGGGTAGTGAAAAACTGTTTTTT. Protein product: CASSQDFRRGGSEKLFF.

The V and J genes are TRBV5-1 and TRBJ2-7; tentatively, D is TRBD1 (6 bases). CDR1 SGHRS and CDR2 YFSETQ come from the germline V gene. V gave up 4 bases and J gave up 2 bases, with 13 bases separating them. The CDR3 has 14 amino acids. CDR3 protein: CASSGSTGAYEQYF. In DNA form, the CDR3 reads TGCGCCAGCAGCGGATCGACAGGCGCCTACGAGCAGTACTTC.

The rearrangement links TRBV18 to TRBJ2-5; TRBD1 agrees at 7 bases. This CDR3 has 15 residues. The J segment lost 5 bases and the V segment lost 0 bases, leaving 6 bases of the junction unmatched. Germline-derived CDR1 and CDR2 are KGHSH and LQKENI. CDR3 DNA: TGTGCCAGCTCACCACCGACAGGGCTAGGGGAGACCCAGTACTTC. Amino acid sequence: CASSPPTGLGETQYF.

The chain is built from TRBV12-3 or TRBV12-4 and TRBJ1-3; D is uncertain. V lost 7 bases and J lost 0, with 4 bases in between. CDR3 length: 12 residues. CDR3 coding DNA: TGTGCCAGCACCAGCTCTGGAAACACCATATATTTT. Protein sequence: CASTSSGNTIYF.

The chain uses TRBV9 and TRBJ1-3; D is perhaps TRBD1 (6 bases). The germline gives CDR1 SGDLS, CDR2 YYNGEE. Trimming shortened V by 1 base and J by 2 bases, and 10 bases separated the two germline ends. CDR3 length equals 15 residues. CDR3 DNA sequence: TGTGCCAGCAGCGTACAGGGGAAAACTGGAAACACCATATATTTT. Translating it yields CASSVQGKTGNTIYF.

This rearrangement joins TRBV9 to TRBJ1-1; a weak D match, TRBD1 (6 bases). CDR3 length: 13 amino acids. V lost 4 bases and J lost 6, with 13 bases in between. Germline values: CDR1 SGDLS, CDR2 YYNGEE. CDR3 in amino acids: CASSPRGTAEAFF. The CDR3 region has the DNA TGTGCCAGCAGCCCGAGGGGGACGGCTGAAGCTTTCTTT.

This sequence joins TRBV30 and TRBJ1-5; D uncertain. The CDR3 has 13 amino acids. V was shortened by 3 bases and J by 3 bases, with 9 bases between the two germline ends. The germline V gene encodes CDR1 GTSNPN and CDR2 SVGIG (reference sequence). The CDR3 loop is CAWRSVANQPQHF. CDR3 DNA sequence: TGTGCCTGGAGGTCAGTGGCCAATCAGCCCCAGCATTTT.

This chain uses TRBV11-3 with TRBJ2-3, with TRBD2 matching 13 bases. The CDR3 runs to 14 residues. V shed 6 bases, J shed 4 bases, and the junction held 1 base outside the gene matches. CDR1 is SGHNT, CDR2 YENEEA, per germline. This chain's CDR3 is CASRGLAGADTQYF. The CDR3, as DNA: TGTGCCAGCAGAGGACTAGCGGGAGCAGATACGCAGTATTTT.

The CDR3 loop is CATPRTGQDYGYTF. CDR3 nucleotide sequence: TGTGCCACCCCTCGGACAGGGCAGGACTATGGCTACACCTTC. The chain links TRBV10-3 to TRBJ1-2; 8 nucleotides align to TRBD1. Germline V gene data show CDR1 as ENHRY and CDR2 as SYGVKD. V trimming: 10 bases; J trimming: 3 bases; junction bases outside the gene matches: 10. CDR3 length: 14 amino acids.